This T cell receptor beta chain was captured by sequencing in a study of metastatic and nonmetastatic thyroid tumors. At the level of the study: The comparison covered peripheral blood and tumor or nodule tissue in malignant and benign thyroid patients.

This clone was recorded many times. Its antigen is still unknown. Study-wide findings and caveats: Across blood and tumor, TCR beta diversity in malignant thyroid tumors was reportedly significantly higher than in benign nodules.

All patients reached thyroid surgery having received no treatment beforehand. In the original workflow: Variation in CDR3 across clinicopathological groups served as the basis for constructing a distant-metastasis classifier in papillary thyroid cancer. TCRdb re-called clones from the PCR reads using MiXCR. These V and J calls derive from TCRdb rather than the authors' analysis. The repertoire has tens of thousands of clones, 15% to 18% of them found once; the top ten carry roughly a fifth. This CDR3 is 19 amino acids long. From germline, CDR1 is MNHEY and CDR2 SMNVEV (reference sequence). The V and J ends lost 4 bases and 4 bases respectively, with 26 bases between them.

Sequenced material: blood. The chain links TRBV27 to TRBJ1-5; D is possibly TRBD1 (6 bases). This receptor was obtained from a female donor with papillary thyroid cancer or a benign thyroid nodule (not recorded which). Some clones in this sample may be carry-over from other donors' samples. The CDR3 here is CASSSAAGGAQLLNQPQHF. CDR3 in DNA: TGTGCCAGCAGTTCGGCTGCGGGGGGGGCACAGCTACTAAATCAGCCCCAGCATTTT.